This TCR beta chain was captured in a study of blood T cell repertoires in COVID-19. Profiled with immunoSEQ multiplex PCR; TCRdb holds only in-frame clones, not every one. The repertoire has about 60,000 clones, about 90% of them found once; the top ten carry approximately 7.9%. Germline V gives CDR1 MDHEN, CDR2 SYDVKM. The J segment lost 6 bases and the V segment lost 5 bases, leaving 9 bases of the junction unmatched. The CDR3 covers 15 residues. Source material: peripheral blood. The chain combines TRBV28 with TRBJ1-5; the match to TRBD1 covers 8 bases. The receptor was derived from a human donor in a cohort sampled during active COVID-19. CDR3 protein: CASSVPTGAGQPQHF. In nucleotides, the CDR3 is TGTGCCAGCAGTGTCCCGACAGGGGCGGGTCAGCCCCAGCATTTT.